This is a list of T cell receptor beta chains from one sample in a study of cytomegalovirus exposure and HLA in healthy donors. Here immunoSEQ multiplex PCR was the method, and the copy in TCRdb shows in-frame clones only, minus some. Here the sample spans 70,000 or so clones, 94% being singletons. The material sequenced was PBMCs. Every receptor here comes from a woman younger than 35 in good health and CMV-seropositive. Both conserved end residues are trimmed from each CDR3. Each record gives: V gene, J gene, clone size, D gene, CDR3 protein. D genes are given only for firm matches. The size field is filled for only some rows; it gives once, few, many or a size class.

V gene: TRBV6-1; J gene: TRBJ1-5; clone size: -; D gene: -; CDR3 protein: ASSESRYQPQH
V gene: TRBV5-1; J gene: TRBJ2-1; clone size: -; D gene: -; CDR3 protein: ASSWLAGSYNEQF
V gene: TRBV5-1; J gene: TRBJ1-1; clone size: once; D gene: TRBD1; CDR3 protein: ASSARQGINTEAF
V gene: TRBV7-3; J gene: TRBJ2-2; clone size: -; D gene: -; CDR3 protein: ASSLRRGGGELF
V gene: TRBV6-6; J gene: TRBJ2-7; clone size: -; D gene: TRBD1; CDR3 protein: ASSWPGQGLSYEQY
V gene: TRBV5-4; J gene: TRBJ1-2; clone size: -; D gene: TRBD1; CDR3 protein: ASSPPRDRGSYNYGYT
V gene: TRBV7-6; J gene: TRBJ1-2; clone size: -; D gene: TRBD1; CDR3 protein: ASSPQGEGGYGYT
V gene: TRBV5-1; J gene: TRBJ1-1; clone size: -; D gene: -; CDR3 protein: ASSSRASNTEAF
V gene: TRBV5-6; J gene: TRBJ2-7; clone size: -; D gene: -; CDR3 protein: ASNGNSYEQY
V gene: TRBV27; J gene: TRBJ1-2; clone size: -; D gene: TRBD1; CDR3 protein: ASSGAWDRGPSSHGYT
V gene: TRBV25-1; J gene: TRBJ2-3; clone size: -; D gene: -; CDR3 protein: ASSEPGLTQY
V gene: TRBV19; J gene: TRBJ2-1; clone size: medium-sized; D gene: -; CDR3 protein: ASSTRSGWEQF
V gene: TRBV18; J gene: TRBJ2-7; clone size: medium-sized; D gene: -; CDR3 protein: ASSLSIDMPEQY
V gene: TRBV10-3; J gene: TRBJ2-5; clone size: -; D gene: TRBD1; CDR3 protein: AISLGTGQDQETQY
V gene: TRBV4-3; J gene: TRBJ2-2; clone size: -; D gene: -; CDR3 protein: ASSQGVLEAGELF
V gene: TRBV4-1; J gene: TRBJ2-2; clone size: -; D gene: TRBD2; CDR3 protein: ASSQDRLASGRAGTGELF
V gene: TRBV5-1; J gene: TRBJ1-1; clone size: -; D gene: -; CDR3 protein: ASSLASVAVYTEAF
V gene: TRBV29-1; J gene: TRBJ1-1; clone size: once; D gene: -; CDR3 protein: SVDLGGTWTEAF
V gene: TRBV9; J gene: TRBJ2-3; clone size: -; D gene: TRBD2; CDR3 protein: ASSVGWLAGSTDTQY
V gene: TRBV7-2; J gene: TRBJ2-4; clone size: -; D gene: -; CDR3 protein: ASSLGPGLIAKNIQY
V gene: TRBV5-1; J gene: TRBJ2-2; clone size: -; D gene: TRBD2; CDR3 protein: ASSLPGTSGGTGELF
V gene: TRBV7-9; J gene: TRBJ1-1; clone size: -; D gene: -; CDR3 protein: ASSLGEGNTEAF
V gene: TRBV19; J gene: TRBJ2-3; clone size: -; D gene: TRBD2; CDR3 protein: ATQTSGDTDTQY
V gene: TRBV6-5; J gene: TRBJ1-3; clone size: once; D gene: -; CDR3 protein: ASSYPAQDGGNTIY
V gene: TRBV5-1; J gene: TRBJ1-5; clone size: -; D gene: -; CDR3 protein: ASSLGGPSNQPQH
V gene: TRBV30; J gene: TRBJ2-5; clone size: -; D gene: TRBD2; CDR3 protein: AYVTGGWETQY
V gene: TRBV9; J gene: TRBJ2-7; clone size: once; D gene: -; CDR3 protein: ASSVDQGYEQY
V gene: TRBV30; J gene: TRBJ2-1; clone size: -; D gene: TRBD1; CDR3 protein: AWKNRGFSYNEQF
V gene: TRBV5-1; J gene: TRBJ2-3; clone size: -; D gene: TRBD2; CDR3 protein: ASSIGLAGPDTQY
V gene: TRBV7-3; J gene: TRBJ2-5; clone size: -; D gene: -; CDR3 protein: ASSRGGEAYQETQY
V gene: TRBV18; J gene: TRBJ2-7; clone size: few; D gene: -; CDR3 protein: ASSPPYAVYEQY
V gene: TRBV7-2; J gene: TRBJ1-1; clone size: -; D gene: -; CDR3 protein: ASSLIPTGGSGTEAF
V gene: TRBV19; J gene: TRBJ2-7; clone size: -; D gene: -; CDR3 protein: ASSYGIASPTEQY
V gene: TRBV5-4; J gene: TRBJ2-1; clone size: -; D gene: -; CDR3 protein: ASSSGTVYNEQF
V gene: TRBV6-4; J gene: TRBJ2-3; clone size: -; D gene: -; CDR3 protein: ASSDTDRTTQY
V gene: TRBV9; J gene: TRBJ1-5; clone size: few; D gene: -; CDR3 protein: ASSAQQKGVVVVWPQH
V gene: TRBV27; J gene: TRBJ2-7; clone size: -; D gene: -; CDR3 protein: ASSLGERGYEQY
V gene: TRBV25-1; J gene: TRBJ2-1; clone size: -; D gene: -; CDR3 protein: ASSEPGLSYNEQF